This passage covers 32 T cell receptor beta chains from one sample sequenced in a study of blood T cell repertoires in COVID-19. Profiled with immunoSEQ multiplex PCR; TCRdb holds only in-frame clones, not every one. The data show some 270,000 clones, with approximately 90% seen just once and 4.1% held by the top ten. The sequencing input was PBMCs or T cells enriched from blood (not recorded which). These receptors were obtained from a woman younger than 45 with acute COVID-19.

V gene TRBV4-1 combines with J gene TRBJ2-2; D unresolved. Deletions cut 1 base from V and 6 bases from J, with 12 bases between. This CDR3 has 15 residues. Germline lookup yields CDR1 MGHRA and CDR2 YSYEKL. CDR3 nucleotide sequence: TGCGCCAGCAGCCAAGCTGTATCGGGTCCCGGGGAGCTGTTTTTT. Residues: CASSQAVSGPGELFF.

The V gene is TRBV2, the J gene TRBJ1-6; TRBD1 matches 9 bases. The CDR3 spans 15 residues. V trimming: 5 bases; J trimming: 10 bases; junction bases outside the gene matches: 9. Germline CDR1 is SNHLY and CDR2 is FYNNEI. CDR3 nucleotides: TGTGCCAGCAGTCCATCGACAGGGGGATTCTCACCCCTCCACTTT. It translates to CASSPSTGGFSPLHF.

This clone was observed once. This chain uses TRBV6-5 with TRBJ2-3, with TRBD1 matching over 11 bases. Germline-derived CDR1 and CDR2 are MNHEY and SVGAGI. This CDR3 has 16 residues. V shed 4 bases and J 3 bases; nucleotides not matched to a gene: 6. CDR3: CASSSPGTGGTDTQYF. The CDR3, as DNA: TGTGCCAGCAGTTCGCCCGGGACAGGGGGGACAGATACGCAGTATTTT.

The chain links TRBV28 to TRBJ2-2, with 8 bases lining up with TRBD2. The ends lost 6 bases at V and 5 bases at J; junction bases unmatched: 8. CDR1 is MDHEN and CDR2 is SYDVKM in the germline V gene. This CDR3 has 15 amino acids. This chain's CDR3 is CASSDLGGGTGELFF. CDR3 DNA sequence: TGTGCCAGCAGCGACCTCGGCGGGGGGACCGGGGAGCTGTTTTTT. The full variable domain, in which reference TRBV28 and TRBJ2-2 provide the parts outside the CDR3, is DVKVTQSSRYLVKRTGEKVFLECVQDMDHENMFWYRQDPGLGLRLIYFSYDVKMKEKGDIPEGYSVSREKKERFSLILESASTNQTSMYLCASSDLGGGTGELFFGEGSRLTVL.

Of note for this clone: In the same sample, other DNA sequences code for this CDR3. This rearrangement joins TRBV7-2 to TRBJ1-2, with 9 bases matching TRBD1. V lost 3 bases and J lost 7; bases outside the gene matches: 6. CDR1 is SGHTA and CDR2 is FQGNSA in the germline V gene. CDR3 size: 14 residues. CDR3 protein: CASSLTTGGRGYTF. CDR3 sequence (DNA): TGTGCCAGCAGCTTGACCACAGGGGGCCGTGGCTACACCTTC.

V gene TRBV7-3 combines with J gene TRBJ2-3, with D uncertain. Germline-derived CDR1 and CDR2 are SGHTA and FQGTGA. The CDR3 totals 11 residues. Trimming stripped 5 bases from V and 2 bases from J, with 2 bases between. This CDR3 is CASSLTDTQYF. DNA for the CDR3: TGTGCCAGCAGCCTCACAGATACGCAGTATTTT.

The J gene is TRBJ2-7, the V gene TRBV29-1; TRBD1 matches 7 bases. The CDR3 runs 13 residues. The V gene end was trimmed by 5 bases and the J gene end by 2 bases; junction bases not matched to a gene: 6. The germline V gene encodes CDR1 SQVTM and CDR2 ANQGSEA. Here the CDR3 DNA reads TGCAGCGTTCGGGACAGTGTGACCTACGAGCAGTACTTC. It encodes CSVRDSVTYEQYF.

This chain uses TRBV30 with TRBJ2-7; TRBD1 might be the D (5 bases). Trimming left V 2 bases short and J 0 bases short, with 8 bases between. Germline CDR1 reads GTSNPN; CDR2 reads SVGIG (reference sequence). CDR3 length: 13 amino acids. The CDR3 sequence is CAWSSGASYEQYF. CDR3 DNA: TGTGCCTGGAGTAGTGGGGCCTCCTACGAGCAGTACTTC.

The chain couples TRBV2 to TRBJ1-2; a weak D match, TRBD1 (5 bases). V lost 9 bases to trimming and J lost 4 bases, with 21 bases between them. The CDR3 is 15 amino acids. The germline gives CDR1 SNHLY, CDR2 FYNNEI. The CDR3 protein is CARQVANRESYGYTF. The CDR3 nucleotides read TGTGCCAGACAGGTGGCAAACCGGGAGTCCTATGGCTACACCTTC. Full variable domain (rest looked up from reference TRBV2 and TRBJ1-2): EPEVTQTPSHQVTQMGQEVILRCVPISNHLYFYWYRQILGQKVEFLVSFYNNEISEKSEIFDDQFSVERPDGSNFTLKIRSTKLEDSAMYFCARQVANRESYGYTFGSGTRLTVV.

The rearrangement joins TRBV25-1 to TRBJ2-1; no firm D call. Trimming shortened V by 3 bases and J by 0 bases, and 9 bases separated the two germline ends. Germline V lookup: CDR1 MGHDK, CDR2 SYGVNS. The CDR3 contains 15 residues. CDR3: CASSESRSSYNEQFF. The CDR3 DNA follows: TGTGCCAGCAGTGAGAGCCGGAGCTCCTACAATGAGCAGTTCTTC.

Only one count was recorded for this clone. V usage is TRBV19 and J usage is TRBJ1-5, with D unresolved. The V end lost 5 bases, the J end lost 1 base, and 12 bases lay between the germline ends. CDR3 length equals 15 residues. Germline CDR1 reads LNHDA; CDR2 reads SQIVND (reference sequence). The CDR3 reads CASSATPASNQPQHF. The CDR3 nucleotides are TGTGCCAGTAGTGCTACCCCTGCGAGCAATCAGCCCCAGCATTTT.

The chain carries TRBV5-1 and TRBJ2-1; TRBD1 agrees at 8 bases. Trimming at V came to 0 bases and at J to 7 bases, leaving 9 bases not matched to a gene. Germline loops: CDR1 SGHRS, CDR2 YFSETQ. The CDR3 runs 16 residues. The CDR3 region has the DNA TGCGCCAGCAGCTTGGGGCAGGGGGCCTCCTTTAATGAGCAGTTCTTC. Protein sequence: CASSLGQGASFNEQFF.

V gene TRBV28 combines with J gene TRBJ2-7; TRBD2 matches at 13 bases. The CDR3 is made up of 16 amino acids. V dropped 7 bases and J dropped 9; count of bases not matched to a gene: 15. Per the germline V gene, CDR1 is MDHEN and CDR2 is SYDVKM. The CDR3 DNA follows: TGTGCCAGCATCCTGGGACTAGCGGGACGGCGGAGGAGGCAGTACTTC. Translated, it gives CASILGLAGRRRRQYF.

The chain is built from TRBV6-5 and TRBJ1-5, with 9 bases that match TRBD1. Germline CDR1 MNHEY, CDR2 SVGAGI. The CDR3 sequence is 15 residues long. V shed 8 bases and J 4 bases; nucleotides not matched to a gene: 9. CDR3 region: CASRNTGTGNQPQHF. CDR3 DNA sequence: TGTGCCAGCCGAAACACCGGGACAGGGAATCAGCCCCAGCATTTT.

The gene calls are TRBV10-2 and TRBJ2-1, with 12 nucleotides matching TRBD2. The CDR3 is 18 amino acids. From germline, CDR1 is WSHSY and CDR2 SAAADI. Trimming removed 4 bases from V and 3 bases from J; junction bases left unmatched: 10. The CDR3 here is CASSVGLAGEPIYNEQFF. As DNA, the CDR3 is TGCGCCAGCAGTGTGGGACTAGCGGGCGAACCCATCTACAATGAGCAGTTCTTC.

This rearrangement joins TRBV19 to TRBJ2-2; D is possibly TRBD1 (5 bases). CDR3 length: 15 residues. Trimming took off 8 bases at V and 9 bases at J, with 22 bases between the two ends. Germline V gene data show CDR1 as LNHDA and CDR2 as SQIVND (reference sequence). The CDR3 nucleotides read TGTGCCAGTGGAAAAGATTGGACAAGTACTAGGGAGCTGTTTTTT. Encoded protein: CASGKDWTSTRELFF.

The rearrangement uses TRBV27 and TRBJ1-2; D not certain. The V end was cut by 1 base, the J end by 0 bases, with 12 bases between. CDR1 is MNHEY, CDR2 SMNVEV, per germline (reference sequence). The CDR3 covers 16 residues. The CDR3 bases are TGTGCCAGCAGTTTATTTCCGCCACCAGCTAACTATGGCTACACCTTC. Translated, it gives CASSLFPPPANYGYTF.

The chain links TRBV3-1 (or the pseudogene TRBV3-2) to TRBJ2-7; maybe TRBD2 (6 bases). The V gene lost 0 bases and the J gene lost 1 base, with 31 bases spanning the gap. Germline CDR1 LGHDT, CDR2 YNNKEL (reference sequence). CDR3 length equals 22 residues. CDR3 sequence reads: CASSQEGQTLSASAWGSYEQYF. In nucleotides, the CDR3 is TGTGCCAGCAGCCAAGAGGGCCAGACTCTCTCGGCTAGCGCCTGGGGGTCCTACGAGCAGTACTTC.

V is TRBV27 and J is TRBJ2-1; 13 bases align to TRBD2. V was pared by 3 bases and J by 7 bases, with 9 bases of the junction left unmatched. The V gene's germline CDR1 is MNHEY and CDR2 SMNVEV (reference sequence). This CDR3 region has 17 residues. In DNA, the CDR3 is TGTGCCAGCAGTTTTCGACTAGCGGGAGGCCATCGGAATGAGCAGTTCTTC. Its translation is CASSFRLAGGHRNEQFF.

V is TRBV4-1 and J is TRBJ1-2; D may be TRBD1 (5 bases). Looked up from germline, CDR1 is MGHRA and CDR2 is YSYEKL. This CDR3 region has 15 residues. Deletions cut 5 bases from V and 1 base from J, with 14 bases between. CDR3 sequence reads: CASSDEAGLNYGYTF. As DNA, the CDR3 is TGCGCCAGCAGCGACGAGGCGGGGCTTAACTATGGCTACACCTTC.

The chain joins TRBV7-2 to TRBJ2-7; 8 positions match TRBD2. V shed 1 base, J shed 6 bases, and the junction held 14 bases outside the gene matches. The CDR3 spans 17 residues. Germline-derived CDR1 and CDR2 are SGHTA and FQGNSA. The CDR3 DNA reads as TGTGCCAGCAGCTTAGATGGGGTGGGGCTAGCGGGCGTCGAGCAGTACTTC. Encoded protein: CASSLDGVGLAGVEQYF.

The chain joins TRBV6-5 to TRBJ1-1; D perhaps matches TRBD1 (5 bases). This CDR3 comprises 15 residues. Trimming stripped 0 bases from V and 0 bases from J, with 8 bases between. Germline CDR1 MNHEY, CDR2 SVGAGI. The CDR3 DNA is TGTGCCAGCAGTTACTCGACAGTCATGAACACTGAAGCTTTCTTT. Translation: CASSYSTVMNTEAFF.

V and J are TRBV6-5 and TRBJ2-7, with 10 bases lining up with TRBD2. J gave up 0 bases and V 4 bases, and 6 bases lay outside the gene matches. This CDR3 contains 16 residues. Germline CDR1 reads MNHEY; CDR2 reads SVGAGI. CDR3 bases: TGTGCCAGCAGTTCCCCCAGCGGGAGGGACTCCTACGAGCAGTACTTC. Its translation: CASSSPSGRDSYEQYF.

The chain joins TRBV10-3 to TRBJ1-6; 9 bases are a match to TRBD1. Germline loops: CDR1 ENHRY, CDR2 SYGVKD. Unmatched junction bases numbered 9, after V lost 2 bases and J lost 10 bases. The CDR3 runs to 16 residues. The CDR3 sequence: CAISENRDRVSSPLHF. In DNA form, the CDR3 reads TGTGCCATCAGTGAGAACCGGGACAGGGTTTCCTCACCCCTCCACTTT.

The gene calls are TRBV28 and TRBJ2-6; D is unresolved. CDR3 length: 12 residues. The germline V gene has CDR1 MDHEN and CDR2 SYDVKM. V shed 5 bases and J shed 4 bases, with 3 bases lying between them. The CDR3 loop reads CASSGGANVLTF. DNA for the CDR3: TGTGCCAGCAGTGGCGGGGCCAACGTCCTGACTTTC.

This clone was found a few times. Here the CDR3 reads CASTKGQDYGYTF. CDR3 nucleotides: TGTGCCAGTACCAAAGGACAAGACTATGGCTACACCTTC. V is TRBV19 and J is TRBJ1-2; D is perhaps TRBD1 (5 bases). CDR3 length equals 13 residues. CDR1 is LNHDA, CDR2 SQIVND, per germline (reference sequence). Deletions cut 7 bases from V and 3 bases from J, with 12 bases between. Together with reference TRBV19 and TRBJ1-2, the CDR3 gives the full variable domain: DGGITQSPKYLFRKEGQNVTLSCEQNLNHDAMYWYRQDPGQGLRLIYYSQIVNDFQKGDIAEGYSVSREKKESFPLTVTSAQKNPTAFYLCASTKGQDYGYTFGSGTRLTVV.

This chain joins TRBV29-1 and TRBJ1-2; D gene ambiguous. There are 12 residues in the CDR3. The V gene's germline CDR1 is SQVTM and CDR2 ANQGSEA. V lost 3 bases, J lost 8 bases, and 13 bases lay in between. The CDR3 region has the DNA TGCAGCGTTGAGGGTGAGGCTATGGGCTACACCTTC. As protein: CSVEGEAMGYTF.

V usage is TRBV18 and J usage is TRBJ1-1, with D uncertain. This CDR3 contains 15 residues. Trimming pared 1 base from V and 0 bases from J, leaving 9 bases between. Germline-derived CDR1 and CDR2 are KGHSH and LQKENI. Here the CDR3 DNA reads TGTGCCAGCTCACCACGGGAGGATCTGAACACTGAAGCTTTCTTT. The encoded protein is CASSPREDLNTEAFF.

The chain employs TRBV10-3 and TRBJ2-2, with 12 bases aligning to TRBD1. Germline CDR1 ENHRY, CDR2 SYGVKD. The J segment lost 7 bases and the V segment lost 7 bases, leaving 13 bases of the junction unmatched. CDR3 length equals 17 residues. CDR3 DNA: TGTGCCATCAAAAAAGGACGGGACAGGGGGCTTGACGGGGAGCTGTTTTTT. As protein: CAIKKGRDRGLDGELFF.

The chain uses TRBV28 and TRBJ2-3; no firm D call. The V gene's germline CDR1 is MDHEN and CDR2 SYDVKM. Trimming removed 3 bases at V and 3 bases at J, with 10 bases between. This CDR3 region has 14 residues. CDR3 nucleotide sequence: TGTGCCAGCAGTTTCGACGGCGGTACAGATACGCAGTATTTT. As protein: CASSFDGGTDTQYF.

The rearrangement uses TRBV4-2 and TRBJ2-3; 7 bases match TRBD2. Germline CDR1 reads LGHNA; CDR2 reads YNFKEQ. This CDR3 has 15 residues. Trimming cost V 5 bases and J 2 bases; bases outside gene matches: 7. For the CDR3, the DNA is TGTGCCAGCAGCGGGTTAGCGGGCTACACAGATACGCAGTATTTT. Its translation is CASSGLAGYTDTQYF.

CDR3 loop: CASSLDGVYQPQHF. CDR3 DNA: TGTGCCAGCAGTTTAGACGGGGTTTATCAGCCCCAGCATTTT. This sequence joins TRBV27 and TRBJ1-5; D remains ambiguous. This CDR3 region has 14 residues. V was shortened by 2 bases and J by 5 bases, with 10 bases between the two germline ends. CDR1 and CDR2 (germline): MNHEY, SMNVEV (reference sequence).